The T cell receptor beta chain described here comes from a study of blood T cells in healthy people across ages. General study findings and limits: Investigators viewed diversity estimates from one million T cells as underestimates, the study reported.

To note about this clonotype: What it binds is unknown.

V trimming: 7 bases; J trimming: 7 bases; junction bases outside the gene matches: 9. Per the germline V gene, CDR1 is MNHNS and CDR2 is SASEGT. CDR3 length: 14 amino acids. The authors ran a second PCR of about 6 to 11 cycles using a sample-barcoded 5' primer and a J-beta primer mix. TCRdb re-called the 5' RACE reads through MiXCR, storing one row per CDR3 protein. This sample has more than 700,000 distinct CDR3 sequences, with about 53% found just once. The rearrangement links TRBV6-1 to TRBJ2-1; 8 bases are a match to TRBD1. The sequence came from an older man in good health. Specimen: blood. CDR3 residues: CASKLDRVLNEQFF. CDR3 in DNA: TGTGCCAGCAAGCTGGACAGGGTGTTGAATGAGCAGTTCTTC.